Sequencing of this T cell receptor (beta chain) was carried out in a study of regulatory T cells in long-lasting Graves disease. General study results and limits: With a few thousand shared public clonotypes, persistent patients exceeded new patients, who shared 966.

This clonotype was seen many times. What it binds is not known. Time point denoted: newly diagnosed GD, antithyroid drugs for less than 3 months. The TCR library was prepared using RNA isolated from PBMCs. V shed 10 bases and J 8 bases; nucleotides not matched to a gene: 5. This CDR3 is 11 amino acids long. To make TCR beta libraries, researchers used iRepertoire HTBI primers and Arm-PCR of CDR3 regions. MiXCR, run by TCRdb on the multiplex PCR reads, gives a single entry per CDR3 protein. The sample has a few hundred thousand distinct CDR3 sequences; roughly 13% are singletons. These sequences were also reported in another study, on T cells in Graves' hyperthyroidism and ophthalmopathy. That study reports: In patients aged 18 to 65, hyperthyroidism was newly diagnosed, with duration under 2 months. Most clonotypes expanded in the thyroid (above 0.001) were also present in blood.

The chain is built from TRBV12-3 or TRBV12-4 and TRBJ2-4, with TRBD2 matching 7 bases. The sample here was peripheral blood mononuclear cells (PBMCs), taken at new diagnosis, from a patient treated with antithyroid drugs. This TCR was sampled from a man aged 25-45 years with Graves disease. The CDR3: CATSGGDIQYF. CDR3 nucleotides: TGTGCCACATCGGGGGGAGACATTCAGTACTTC.